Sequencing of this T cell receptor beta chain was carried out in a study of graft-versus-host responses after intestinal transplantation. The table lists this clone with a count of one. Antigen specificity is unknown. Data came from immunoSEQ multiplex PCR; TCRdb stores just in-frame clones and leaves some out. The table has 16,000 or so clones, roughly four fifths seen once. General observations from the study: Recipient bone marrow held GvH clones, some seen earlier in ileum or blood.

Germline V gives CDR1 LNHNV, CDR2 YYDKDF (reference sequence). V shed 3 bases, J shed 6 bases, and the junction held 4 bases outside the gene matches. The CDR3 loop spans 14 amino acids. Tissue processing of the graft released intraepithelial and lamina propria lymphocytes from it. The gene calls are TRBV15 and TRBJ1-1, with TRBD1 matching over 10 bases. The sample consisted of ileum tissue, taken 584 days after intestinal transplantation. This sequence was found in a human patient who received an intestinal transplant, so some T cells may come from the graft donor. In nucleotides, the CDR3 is TGTGCCACCAGCAGCGGGACAGGGGCTTCTGAAGCTTTCTTT. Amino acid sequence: CATSSGTGASEAFF.